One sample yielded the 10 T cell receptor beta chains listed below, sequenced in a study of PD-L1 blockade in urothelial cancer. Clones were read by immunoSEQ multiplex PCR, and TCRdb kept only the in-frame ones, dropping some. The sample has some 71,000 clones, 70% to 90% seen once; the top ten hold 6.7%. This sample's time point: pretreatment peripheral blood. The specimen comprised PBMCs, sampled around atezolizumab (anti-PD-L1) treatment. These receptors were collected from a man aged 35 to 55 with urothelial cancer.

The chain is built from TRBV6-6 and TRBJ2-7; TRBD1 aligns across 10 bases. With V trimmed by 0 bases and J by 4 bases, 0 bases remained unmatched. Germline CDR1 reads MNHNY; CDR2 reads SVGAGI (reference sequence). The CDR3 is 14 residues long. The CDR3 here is CASSYSDRGYEQYF. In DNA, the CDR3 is TGTGCCAGCAGTTACTCGGACAGGGGGTACGAGCAGTACTTC.

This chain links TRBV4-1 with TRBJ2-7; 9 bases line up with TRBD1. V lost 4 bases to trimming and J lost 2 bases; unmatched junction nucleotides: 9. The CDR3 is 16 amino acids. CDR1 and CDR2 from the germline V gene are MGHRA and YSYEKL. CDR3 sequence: CASSRGDRDRPYEQYF. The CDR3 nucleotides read TGCGCCAGCAGCCGAGGGGACAGGGATCGGCCCTACGAGCAGTACTTC.

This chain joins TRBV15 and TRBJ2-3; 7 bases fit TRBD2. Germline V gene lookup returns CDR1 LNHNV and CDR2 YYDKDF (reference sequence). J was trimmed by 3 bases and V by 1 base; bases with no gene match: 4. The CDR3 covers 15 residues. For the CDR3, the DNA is TGTGCCACCAGCAGAGGGGGGGGGAGGACAGATACGCAGTATTTT. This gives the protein CATSRGGGRTDTQYF.

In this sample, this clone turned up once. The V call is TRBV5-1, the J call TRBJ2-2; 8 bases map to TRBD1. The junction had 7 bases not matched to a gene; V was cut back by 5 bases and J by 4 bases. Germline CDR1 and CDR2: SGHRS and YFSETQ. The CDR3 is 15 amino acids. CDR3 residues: CASSPRQGSTGELFF. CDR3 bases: TGCGCCAGCAGTCCAAGACAGGGGTCCACCGGGGAGCTGTTTTTT.

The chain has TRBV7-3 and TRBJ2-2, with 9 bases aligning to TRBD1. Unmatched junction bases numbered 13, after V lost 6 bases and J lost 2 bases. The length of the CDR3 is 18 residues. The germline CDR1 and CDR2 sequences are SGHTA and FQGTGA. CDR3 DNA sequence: TGTGCCAGCAGATCCACAGGGGGCCCCTTACTCAACACCGGGGAGCTGTTTTTT. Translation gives CASRSTGGPLLNTGELFF. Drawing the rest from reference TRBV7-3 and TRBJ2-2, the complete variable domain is GAGVSQTPSNKVTEKGKYVELRCDPISGHTALYWYRQSLGQGPEFLIYFQGTGAADDSGLPNDRFFAVRPEGSVSTLKIQRTERGDSAVYLCASRSTGGPLLNTGELFFGEGSRLTVL.

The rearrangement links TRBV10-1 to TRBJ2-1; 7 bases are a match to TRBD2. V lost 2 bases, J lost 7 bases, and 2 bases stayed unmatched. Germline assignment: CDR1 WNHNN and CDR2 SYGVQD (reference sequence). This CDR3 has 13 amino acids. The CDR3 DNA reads TGCGCCAGCAGTGAGCTAGCGGAGAATGAGCAGTTCTTC. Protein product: CASSELAENEQFF.

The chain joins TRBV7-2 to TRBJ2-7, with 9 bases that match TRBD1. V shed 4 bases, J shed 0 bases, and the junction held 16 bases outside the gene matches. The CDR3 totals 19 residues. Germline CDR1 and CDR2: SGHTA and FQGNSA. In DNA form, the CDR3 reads TGTGCCAGCAGCTCCGACTGGGACAGGGACTGGGGGGGCTCCTACGAGCAGTACTTC. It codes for CASSSDWDRDWGGSYEQYF.

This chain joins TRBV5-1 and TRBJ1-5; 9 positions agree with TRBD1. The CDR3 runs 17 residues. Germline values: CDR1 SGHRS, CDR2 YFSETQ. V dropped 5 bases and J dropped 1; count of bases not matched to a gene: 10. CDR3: CASSTGTGTGSNQPQHF. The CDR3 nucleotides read TGCGCCAGCAGTACCGGGACAGGGACGGGGAGCAATCAGCCCCAGCATTTT.

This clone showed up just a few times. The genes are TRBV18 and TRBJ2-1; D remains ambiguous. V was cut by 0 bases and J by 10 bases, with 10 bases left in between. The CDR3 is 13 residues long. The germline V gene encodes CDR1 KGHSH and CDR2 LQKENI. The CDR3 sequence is CASSPPITEEQFF. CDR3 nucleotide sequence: TGTGCCAGCTCACCACCAATCACAGAGGAGCAGTTCTTC. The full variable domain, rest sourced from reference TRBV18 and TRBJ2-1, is NAGVMQNPRHLVRRRGQEARLRCSPMKGHSHVYWYRQLPEEGLKFMVYLQKENIIDESGMPKERFSAEFPKEGPSILRIQQVVRGDSAAYFCASSPPITEEQFFGPGTRLTVL.

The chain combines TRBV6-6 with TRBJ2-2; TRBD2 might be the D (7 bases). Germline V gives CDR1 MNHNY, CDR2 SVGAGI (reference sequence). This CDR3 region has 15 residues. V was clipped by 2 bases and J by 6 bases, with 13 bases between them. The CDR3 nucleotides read TGTGCCAGCAGTTACCCGGGGGGCCCGGCCGGGGAGCTGTTTTTT. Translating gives CASSYPGGPAGELFF.